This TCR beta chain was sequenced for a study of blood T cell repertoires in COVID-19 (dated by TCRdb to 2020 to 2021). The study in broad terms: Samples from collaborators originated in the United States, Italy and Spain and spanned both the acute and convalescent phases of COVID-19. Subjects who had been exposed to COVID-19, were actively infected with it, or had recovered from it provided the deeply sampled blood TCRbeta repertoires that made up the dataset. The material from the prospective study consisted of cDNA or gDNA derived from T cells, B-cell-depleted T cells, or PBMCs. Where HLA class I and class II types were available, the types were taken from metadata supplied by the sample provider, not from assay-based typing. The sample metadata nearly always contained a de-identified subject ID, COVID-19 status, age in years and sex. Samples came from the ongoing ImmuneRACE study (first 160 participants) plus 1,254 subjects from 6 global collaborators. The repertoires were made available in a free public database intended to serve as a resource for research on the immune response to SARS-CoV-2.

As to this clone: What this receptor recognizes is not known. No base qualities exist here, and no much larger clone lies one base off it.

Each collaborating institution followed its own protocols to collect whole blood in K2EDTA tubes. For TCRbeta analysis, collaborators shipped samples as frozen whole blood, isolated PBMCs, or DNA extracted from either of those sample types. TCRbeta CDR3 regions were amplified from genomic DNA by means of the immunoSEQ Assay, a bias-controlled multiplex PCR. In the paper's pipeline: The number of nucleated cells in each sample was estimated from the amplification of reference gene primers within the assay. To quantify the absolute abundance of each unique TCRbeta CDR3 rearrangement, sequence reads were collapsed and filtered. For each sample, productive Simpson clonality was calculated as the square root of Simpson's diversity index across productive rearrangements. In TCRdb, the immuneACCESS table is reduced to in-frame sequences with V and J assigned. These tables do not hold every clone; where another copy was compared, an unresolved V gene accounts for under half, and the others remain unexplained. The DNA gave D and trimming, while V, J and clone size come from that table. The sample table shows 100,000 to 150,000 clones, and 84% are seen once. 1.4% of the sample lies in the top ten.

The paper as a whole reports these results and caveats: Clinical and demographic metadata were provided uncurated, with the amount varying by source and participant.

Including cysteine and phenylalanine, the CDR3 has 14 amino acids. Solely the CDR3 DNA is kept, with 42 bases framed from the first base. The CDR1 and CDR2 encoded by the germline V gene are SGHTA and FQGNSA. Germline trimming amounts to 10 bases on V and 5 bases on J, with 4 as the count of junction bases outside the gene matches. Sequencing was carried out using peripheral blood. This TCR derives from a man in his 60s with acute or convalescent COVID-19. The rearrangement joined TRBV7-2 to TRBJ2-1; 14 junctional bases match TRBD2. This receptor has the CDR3 CAKPGLAGDNEQFF. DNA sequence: TGTGCCAAGCCGGGACTAGCGGGGGACAATGAGCAGTTCTTC.